This note documents a single T cell receptor (beta chain) sequence. Its antigen is as yet unknown. Germline V gene lookup returns CDR1 PRHDT and CDR2 FYEKMQ (reference sequence). The CDR3 has 16 residues. V dropped 5 bases and J dropped 5; count of bases not matched to a gene: 12. The entry originates in a study of T cell responses to AZD1222 COVID-19 vaccine. Findings and caveats of the study: Repertoire collection took place solely once the T cell response had peaked.

Generated by immunoSEQ multiplex PCR, the TCRdb table keeps only in-frame clones and is missing some. Found here are around 50,000 clones, around 89% of them singletons; the top ten hold 5.3%. The study pooled second doses at about 4 or about 12 weeks. The TCR sequence derives from an adult who received the AZD1222 COVID-19 vaccine. The rearrangement joins TRBV13 to TRBJ2-7; TRBD1 agrees at 10 bases. The sample consisted of peripheral blood, taken 28 days after the second AZD1222 dose. The CDR3 reads CASSGASGQGINEQYF. The CDR3 nucleotides are TGTGCCAGCAGCGGCGCATCGGGACAGGGGATCAACGAGCAGTACTTC.